Shown below are 30 T cell receptor beta chains from a single sample sequenced in a study of vaccination effects on CD4 cells after COVID-19. Using immunoSEQ multiplex PCR, the repertoire was profiled, and TCRdb retains in-frame clones only, with some absent. The sample contains 25,000 to 30,000 clones, about 80% of which appear only once. Antigen-specific CD4+ T cell clonotypes were called by their expansion after viral peptide-pool culture in ViraFEST. Culture proceeded for 10 days, and CD4+ T cells were then isolated. Nucleocapsid antibodies were negative in the vaccine recipients, who had never had SARS-CoV-2 infection. Their specific antigens are unknown. The material was CD4+ T cells from PBMCs cultured with SARS-CoV-2 spike peptides, obtained before COVID-19 vaccination. The receptors here all came from a human donor who received a COVID-19 vaccine.

Concerning this clone itself: Different DNA sequences within this sample yield the same CDR3. This chain uses TRBV6-1 with TRBJ2-7, with a possible D match to TRBD2 (5 bases). The CDR3 covers 12 residues. CDR1 is MNHNS, CDR2 SASEGT, per germline. V lost 2 bases to trimming and J lost 4 bases, with 6 bases between them. The CDR3 nucleotides read TGTGCCAGCAGTGAAACTAGTTACGAGCAGTACTTC. Translation: CASSETSYEQYF.

This chain connects TRBV11-2 to TRBJ2-6; D not resolved. From germline, CDR1 is SGHAT and CDR2 FQNNGV. This CDR3 has 14 residues. V dropped 7 bases and J dropped 3 bases, with 10 bases sitting between them. The DNA for the CDR3 is TGTGCCAGCACCTCATGGGGTGGGGCCAACGTCCTGACTTTC. It yields the protein CASTSWGGANVLTF.

The chain uses TRBV5-1 and TRBJ2-3; unclear D gene. Per the germline V gene, CDR1 is SGHRS and CDR2 is YFSETQ. V lost 7 bases and J 1 base, leaving 10 bases between the germline ends. CDR3 length: 13 amino acids. In DNA form, the CDR3 reads TGCGCCAGCCTTCGCGTTGGCACAGATACGCAGTATTTT. It is translated as CASLRVGTDTQYF.

This clone has a single count. This chain links TRBV6-1 with TRBJ2-3, with D maybe TRBD2 (6 bases). In germline, CDR1 is MNHNS, CDR2 SASEGT. V lost 1 base and J lost 14, with 16 bases in between. The CDR3 spans 13 residues. The CDR3 here is CASSEGRDSRRYF. The DNA of the CDR3 is TGTGCCAGCAGTGAAGGTCGGGACTCCCGCCGGTATTTT.

The chain employs TRBV27 and TRBJ2-3; maybe TRBD1 (5 bases). The CDR3 consists of 14 residues. Germline values: CDR1 MNHEY, CDR2 SMNVEV (reference sequence). Trimming removed 4 bases from V and 0 bases from J, with 8 bases in between. CDR3 amino acids: CASSWTPSTDTQYF. The CDR3, as DNA: TGTGCCAGCAGTTGGACACCTAGCACAGATACGCAGTATTTT.

In its sample, this clone was seen once. This rearrangement joins TRBV7-2 to TRBJ2-1; a possible D gene is TRBD1 (5 bases). The CDR3 is made up of 15 amino acids. V was trimmed by 5 bases and J by 2 bases, leaving 13 bases between them. CDR1 is SGHTA and CDR2 is FQGNSA in the germline V gene. CDR3 in DNA: TGTGCCAGCAGCGCTACACAGGCCCCCTACAATGAGCAGTTCTTC. Translation gives CASSATQAPYNEQFF.

The chain joins TRBV30 to TRBJ1-5; unclear D gene. V dropped 0 bases and J dropped 4 bases, with 7 bases sitting between them. The V gene's germline CDR1 is GTSNPN and CDR2 SVGIG (reference sequence). The CDR3 covers 13 residues. The CDR3 loop is CAWSVTGNQPQHF. The CDR3 region has the DNA TGTGCCTGGAGTGTGACGGGGAATCAGCCCCAGCATTTT.

This chain's CDR3 is CASSLVGGGDTEAFF. For the CDR3, the DNA is TGTGCCAGCAGCTTGGTCGGTGGTGGGGACACTGAAGCTTTCTTT. The chain recombines TRBV5-4 with TRBJ1-1; D unclear. V was shortened by 0 bases and J by 3 bases, with 12 bases between the two germline ends. Germline CDR1 and CDR2: SGHNT and YYREEE (reference sequence). The CDR3 is 15 residues long.

This chain links TRBV7-2 with TRBJ1-2; the match to TRBD1 covers 8 bases. J lost 7 bases, V lost 9 bases, and 13 bases had no gene match. The CDR3 spans 14 residues. The germline gives CDR1 SGHTA, CDR2 FQGNSA. The CDR3 region is CASTRGQGAFGYTF. CDR3 nucleotide sequence: TGTGCCAGTACACGGGGCCAGGGGGCTTTTGGCTACACCTTC.

This chain's CDR3 is CASRAGTGNYEQYF. As DNA, the CDR3 is TGTGCCAGCAGGGCCGGGACAGGGAACTACGAGCAGTACTTC. The V call is TRBV6-5, the J call TRBJ2-7; 9 bases map to TRBD1. The length of the CDR3 is 14 residues. Germline CDR1 and CDR2: MNHEY and SVGAGI. Trimming removed 6 bases from V and 3 bases from J; junction bases left unmatched: 6.

The rearrangement joins TRBV6-5 to TRBJ2-7; D is undetermined. Trimming stripped 6 bases from V and 6 bases from J, with 12 bases between. Germline V lookup: CDR1 MNHEY, CDR2 SVGAGI. The CDR3 consists of 12 residues. Here the CDR3 reads CASRGSWGEQYF. The CDR3 DNA is TGTGCCAGCAGAGGATCTTGGGGCGAGCAGTACTTC.

The V call is TRBV19, the J call TRBJ2-3; 14 nucleotides agree with TRBD2. The V gene's germline CDR1 is LNHDA and CDR2 SQIVND (reference sequence). J lost 6 bases, V lost 6 bases, and 2 bases had no gene match. The CDR3 has 14 amino acids. The CDR3 is CASRTSGGADTQYF. Written as DNA, the CDR3 is TGTGCCAGTAGGACTAGCGGGGGGGCCGATACGCAGTATTTT.

The CDR3 protein is CASSFRGTNTEAFF. Here the CDR3 DNA reads TGCGCCAGCAGCTTCAGGGGTACGAACACTGAAGCTTTCTTT. The V gene is TRBV5-1, the J gene TRBJ1-1, with D perhaps matching TRBD1 (6 bases). Trimming removed 2 bases at V and 1 base at J, with 9 bases between. The CDR3 is 14 amino acids. Germline V gene sequence: CDR1 SGHRS, CDR2 YFSETQ.

The chain joins TRBV4-2 to TRBJ2-7; D possibly uses TRBD1 or TRBD2 (5 bases each). V shed 5 bases and J shed 4 bases, with 6 bases lying between them. CDR1 is LGHNA, CDR2 YNFKEQ, per germline. The CDR3 has 11 amino acids. CDR3 bases: TGTGCCAGCAGCGAGGGGTACGAGCAGTACTTC. It encodes CASSEGYEQYF.

The gene calls are TRBV5-1 and TRBJ2-7; 7 nucleotides match TRBD1. Trimming took 1 base from V and 2 from J; bases not matched to a gene: 9. The CDR3 runs to 16 residues. Looked up from germline, CDR1 is SGHRS and CDR2 is YFSETQ. CDR3 nucleotides: TGCGCCAGCAGCTTGACTGGACAGGTGGCCACCTACGAGCAGTACTTC. Amino acid sequence: CASSLTGQVATYEQYF.

The V call is TRBV5-1, the J call TRBJ2-5; 8 bases line up with TRBD1. The CDR3 consists of 13 residues. In germline, CDR1 is SGHRS, CDR2 YFSETQ. V was clipped by 2 bases and J by 4 bases; unmatched bases: 1. The CDR3 DNA is TGCGCCAGCAGCTTACAGGGGGGAGAGACCCAGTACTTC. Translated: CASSLQGGETQYF. Combining the CDR3 with reference TRBV5-1 and TRBJ2-5 gives the whole variable domain KAGVTQTPRYLIKTRGQQVTLSCSPISGHRSVSWYQQTPGQGLQFLFEYFSETQRNKGNFPGRFSGRQFSNSRSEMNVSTLELGDSALYLCASSLQGGETQYFGPGTRLLVL.

A remark on this clone: One end of the junction does not line up with germline, which may come from a read error. The chain is built from TRBV7-7 and TRBJ2-5, with 11 bases that match TRBD1. Germline V CDR1 and CDR2: SSHAT, FNYEAQ (reference sequence). The CDR3 has 15 residues. DNA of the CDR3: TGTGCTAGCAGCTTAGGACAGGGGGCACGGGAGACCCAGTACTTC. Its translation: CASSLGQGARETQYF.

V and J are TRBV14 and TRBJ1-3; D might be TRBD1 (6 bases). Trimming shortened V by 1 base and J by 2 bases, and 15 bases separated the two germline ends. The CDR3 runs to 17 residues. CDR1 and CDR2 (germline): SGHDN, FVKESK. The CDR3, as DNA: TGTGCCAGCAGCCAAGTGGAAGTCTACAGGGCTGGAAACACCATATATTTT. Translation gives CASSQVEVYRAGNTIYF.

This chain joins TRBV2 and TRBJ1-1; 9 positions match TRBD1. The CDR3 has 14 amino acids. Germline CDR1 is SNHLY and CDR2 is FYNNEI. Germline trimming cut 6 bases from V and 4 bases from J; bases unmatched to any gene: 6. The CDR3, as DNA: TGTGCCAGCAGGGCGGACAGGGGAGGCACTGAAGCTTTCTTT. This translates into CASRADRGGTEAFF.

This chain uses TRBV6-1 with TRBJ2-4; 8 bases agree with TRBD2. Germline loops: CDR1 MNHNS, CDR2 SASEGT. The V segment lost 2 bases and the J segment 6 bases; nucleotides outside the gene matches: 3. The CDR3 length is 14 residues. CDR3 nucleotide sequence: TGTGCCAGCAGTGAACCGGGAGGGGGAAACATTCAGTACTTC. Its protein product is CASSEPGGGNIQYF.

This chain joins TRBV7-9 and TRBJ1-2; a weak D match, TRBD1 (5 bases). Germline V gives CDR1 SEHNR, CDR2 FQNEAQ (reference sequence). Trimming took 1 base from V and 2 from J, leaving 5 bases between them. The CDR3 loop spans 13 amino acids. The CDR3 bases are TGTGCCAGCAGCTTAGAGGGGAACTATGGCTACACCTTC. This sequence encodes CASSLEGNYGYTF.

The chain employs TRBV5-6 and TRBJ1-5, with D perhaps TRBD1 (5 bases). From germline, CDR1 is SGHDT and CDR2 YYEEEE. Trimming shortened V by 2 bases and J by 7 bases, and 7 bases separated the two germline ends. The CDR3 has 12 residues. The CDR3 spells CASSFRGQPQHF. The DNA of the CDR3 is TGTGCCAGCAGCTTTCGGGGGCAGCCCCAGCATTTT.

The chain couples TRBV19 to TRBJ2-7, with D possibly being TRBD1 or TRBD2 (6 bases each). The V and J ends lost 3 bases and 7 bases respectively, with 13 bases between them. CDR3 size: 13 residues. From germline, CDR1 is LNHDA and CDR2 SQIVND (reference sequence). The CDR3 DNA reads TGTGCCAGTAGTATCGAGAGGGGGGATGAGCAGTACTTC. Protein: CASSIERGDEQYF.

The gene calls are TRBV4-1 and TRBJ1-2; TRBD1 matches at 9 bases. There are 15 residues in the CDR3. Unmatched junction bases numbered 6, after V lost 3 bases and J lost 4 bases. Germline V lookup: CDR1 MGHRA, CDR2 YSYEKL. In DNA, the CDR3 is TGCGCCAGCAGCCAGGGACAGGGAAGGTCCTATGGCTACACCTTC. It specifies CASSQGQGRSYGYTF.

The J gene is TRBJ1-1, the V gene TRBV18; TRBD1 aligns across 7 bases. CDR3 length: 13 amino acids. The ends lost 6 bases at V and 1 base at J; junction bases unmatched: 2. Per germline, CDR1 KGHSH and CDR2 LQKENI. Here the CDR3 reads CASSDRSNTEAFF. In DNA, the CDR3 is TGTGCCAGCTCGGACAGGTCGAACACTGAAGCTTTCTTT.

This clone was counted a few times. This chain connects TRBV5-1 to TRBJ1-1; D gene unclear. Trimming removed 5 bases from V and 3 bases from J, with 17 bases in between. CDR1 is SGHRS, CDR2 YFSETQ, per germline. There are 15 residues in the CDR3. DNA for the CDR3: TGCGCCAGCAGTCTTACCTCGGGAAAGGACACTGAAGCTTTCTTT. Protein: CASSLTSGKDTEAFF. Full variable domain (outside the CDR3, taken from reference TRBV5-1 and TRBJ1-1): KAGVTQTPRYLIKTRGQQVTLSCSPISGHRSVSWYQQTPGQGLQFLFEYFSETQRNKGNFPGRFSGRQFSNSRSEMNVSTLELGDSALYLCASSLTSGKDTEAFFGQGTRLTVV.

The CDR3 sequence: CASSLVSGNEQFF. The CDR3 region has the DNA TGTGCCAGCAGCTTGGTATCGGGGAATGAGCAGTTCTTC. The chain has TRBV5-6 and TRBJ2-1; D is perhaps TRBD2 (5 bases). Trimming took 0 bases from V and 7 from J, leaving 8 bases between them. This CDR3 has 13 residues. Germline CDR1 is SGHDT and CDR2 is YYEEEE.

The chain uses TRBV4-1 and TRBJ2-1; maybe TRBD1 (5 bases). The CDR3 sequence is 17 residues long. V was trimmed by 0 bases and J by 0 bases, leaving 12 bases between them. From germline, CDR1 is MGHRA and CDR2 YSYEKL. CDR3 in DNA: TGCGCCAGCAGCCAAGATCGGGTTAGGGGCTCCTACAATGAGCAGTTCTTC. Amino acids: CASSQDRVRGSYNEQFF.

The J gene is TRBJ1-4, the V gene TRBV7-6; 7 bases are shared with TRBD1. Germline trimming cut 4 bases from V and 8 bases from J; bases unmatched to any gene: 10. The germline V gene has CDR1 SGHVS and CDR2 FNYEAQ. This CDR3 spans 15 amino acids. CDR3 sequence reads: CASSSDAGGREKLFF. The CDR3 DNA reads TGTGCCAGCAGCTCCGACGCAGGGGGAAGAGAAAAACTGTTTTTT.

This clone was found once. The gene calls are TRBV3-1 (or the pseudogene TRBV3-2) and TRBJ1-2, with TRBD1 matching over 10 bases. CDR3 length: 16 amino acids. CDR1 is LGHDT and CDR2 is YNNKEL in the germline V gene (reference sequence). The V segment lost 4 bases and the J segment 4 bases; nucleotides outside the gene matches: 9. CDR3 amino acids: CASSPAGTGAFYGYTF. The CDR3 DNA reads TGTGCCAGCAGCCCCGCCGGGACAGGGGCTTTCTATGGCTACACCTTC.